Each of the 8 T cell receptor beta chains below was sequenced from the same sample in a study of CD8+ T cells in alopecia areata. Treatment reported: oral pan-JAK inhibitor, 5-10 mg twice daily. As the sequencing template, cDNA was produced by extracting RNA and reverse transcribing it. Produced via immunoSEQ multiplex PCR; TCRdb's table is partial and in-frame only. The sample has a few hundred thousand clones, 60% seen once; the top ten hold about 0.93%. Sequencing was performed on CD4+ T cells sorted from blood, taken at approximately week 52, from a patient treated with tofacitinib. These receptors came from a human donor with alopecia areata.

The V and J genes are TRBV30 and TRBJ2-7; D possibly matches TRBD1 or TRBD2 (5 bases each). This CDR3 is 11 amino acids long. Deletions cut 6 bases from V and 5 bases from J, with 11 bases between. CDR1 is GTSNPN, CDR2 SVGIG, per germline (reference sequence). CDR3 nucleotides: TGTGCCTGTTCTTGGGGGAACGAGCAGTACTTC. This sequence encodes CACSWGNEQYF.

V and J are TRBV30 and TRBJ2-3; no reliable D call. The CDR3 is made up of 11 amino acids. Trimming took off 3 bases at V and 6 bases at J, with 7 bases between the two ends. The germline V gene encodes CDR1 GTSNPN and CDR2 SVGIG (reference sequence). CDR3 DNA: TGTGCCTGGAGGATAGAGGATACGCAGTATTTT. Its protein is CAWRIEDTQYF.

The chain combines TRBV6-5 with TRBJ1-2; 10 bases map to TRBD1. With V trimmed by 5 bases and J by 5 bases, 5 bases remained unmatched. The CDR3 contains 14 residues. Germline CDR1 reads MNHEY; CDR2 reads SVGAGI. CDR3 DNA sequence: TGTGCCAGCAGTCCGGACAGGGGGGATTATGGCTACACCTTC. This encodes CASSPDRGDYGYTF.

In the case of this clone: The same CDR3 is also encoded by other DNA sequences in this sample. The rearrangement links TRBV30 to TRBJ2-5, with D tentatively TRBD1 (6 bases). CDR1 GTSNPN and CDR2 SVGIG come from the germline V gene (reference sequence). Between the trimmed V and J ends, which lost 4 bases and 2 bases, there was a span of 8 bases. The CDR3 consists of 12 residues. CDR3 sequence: CAWTTGQETQYF. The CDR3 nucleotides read TGTGCCTGGACGACAGGACAAGAGACCCAGTACTTC. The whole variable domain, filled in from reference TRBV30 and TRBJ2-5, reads SQTIHQWPATLVQPVGSPLSLECTVEGTSNPNLYWYRQAAGRGLQLLFYSVGIGQISSEVPQNLSASRPQDRQFILSSKKLLLSDSGFYLCAWTTGQETQYFGPGTRLLVL.

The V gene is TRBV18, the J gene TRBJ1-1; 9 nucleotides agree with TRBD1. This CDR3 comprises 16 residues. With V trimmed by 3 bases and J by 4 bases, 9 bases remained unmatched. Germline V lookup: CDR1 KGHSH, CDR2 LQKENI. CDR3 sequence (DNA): TGTGCCAGCTCACCCACCTCTGGACAGGGGTTCACTGAAGCTTTCTTT. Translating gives CASSPTSGQGFTEAFF.

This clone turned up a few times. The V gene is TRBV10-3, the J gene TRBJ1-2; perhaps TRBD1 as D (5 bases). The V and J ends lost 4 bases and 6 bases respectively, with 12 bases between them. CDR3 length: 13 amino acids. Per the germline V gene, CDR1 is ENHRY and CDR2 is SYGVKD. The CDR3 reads CAISGQFADGYTF. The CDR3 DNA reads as TGTGCCATCAGTGGACAGTTTGCGGATGGCTACACCTTC.

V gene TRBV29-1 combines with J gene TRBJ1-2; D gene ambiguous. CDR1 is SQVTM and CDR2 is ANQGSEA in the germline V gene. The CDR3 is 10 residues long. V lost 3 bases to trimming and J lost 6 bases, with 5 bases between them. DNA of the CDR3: TGCAGCGTTGATGGTGATGGCTACACCTTC. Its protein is CSVDGDGYTF.

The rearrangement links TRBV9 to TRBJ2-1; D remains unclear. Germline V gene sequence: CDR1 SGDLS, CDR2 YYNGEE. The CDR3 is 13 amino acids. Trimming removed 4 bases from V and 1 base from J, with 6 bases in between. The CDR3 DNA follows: TGTGCCAGCAGCTCTCTGTCCTACAATGAGCAGTTCTTC. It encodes CASSSLSYNEQFF.